The T cell receptor beta chain under discussion was sequenced for a study of tumor-infiltrating lymphocytes in localized non-small cell lung cancer. About the research overall: From each patient, both tumor and uninvolved lung, non-adjacent to tumor, were sampled. Study-wide points: No T-cell fraction difference was seen between IM1 and IM2 tumors. Tumor T-cell fraction from TCR sequencing was not associated with recurrence-free survival (p = 0.61).

Comments on this clone: Its antigen is unknown.

The protocol was immunoSEQ multiplex PCR, while the TCRdb copy is restricted to in-frame clones and leaves out a portion. In the table there are 7,000 to 8,500 clones, about two thirds of which are singletons. Trimming removed 5 bases from V and 1 base from J, with 14 bases in between. The CDR3 contains 16 residues. Per germline, CDR1 SGHVS and CDR2 FNYEAQ. The J gene is TRBJ2-2, the V gene TRBV7-6; possible D gene TRBD2, 5 bases. The material sequenced was lung tumor tissue. The clonotype originates from a human donor with non-small cell lung cancer. The CDR3 protein is CASSPSRQRNTGELFF. For the CDR3, the DNA is TGTGCCAGCAGCCCTAGCCGGCAGAGGAACACCGGGGAGCTGTTTTTT.